The entry that follows covers one T cell receptor beta chain sequence. What this receptor recognizes is not known. Base-call qualities are not available, and no considerably larger clone is one nucleotide away. The data are from a study of Graves' ophthalmopathy and Graves' hyperthyroidism (dated by TCRdb to between 2018 and 2020). As for the study more broadly: Peripheral blood was collected before any treatment was given, at the time of initial diagnosis. In five or six hyperthyroidism patients, the T-cell repertoires found in thyroid tissue were compared with those found in blood. The study used TCR beta repertoire signatures to distinguish Graves' ophthalmopathy from Graves' hyperthyroidism and to predict progression to ophthalmopathy. Once sampling was done, hyperthyroidism patients were given methimazole at a starting dose of 30 mg daily, while ophthalmopathy patients were given high-dose intravenous methylprednisolone. In total, 135 blood samples were TCR-sequenced: approximately 42 ophthalmopathy, 80 or so hyperthyroidism and 17 hyperthyroidism-to-ophthalmopathy patients. An independent validation cohort comprised some 19 hyperthyroidism patients and 15 to 17 patients who later progressed from hyperthyroidism to ophthalmopathy. A discovery set of 95 to 100 patients (around 44 ophthalmopathy, approximately 58 stable hyperthyroidism) was enrolled to explore V-J signatures distinguishing ophthalmopathy from hyperthyroidism. Findings and caveats that apply to the study as a whole: Ophthalmopathy was separated from stable hyperthyroidism by the 13-signature model with about 90% sensitivity and 81% to 84% specificity in cross-validation and with 80%/75% in the test set. Most expanded thyroid clonotypes with a frequency above 0.001 also appeared in blood, which suggests that blood repertoires may reflect the immune response in the thyroid. Sample size was not predetermined statistically, and investigators were not blinded to group allocation. In validation, the model predicted ophthalmopathy progression with about 70% sensitivity and around 72% specificity; around twelve predicted patients were CT-confirmed with GO in a median of 6.5 months.

Ophthalmopathy patients were characterized by moderately to severely active disease, a Clinical Activity Score of at least 3, a NOSPECS grade of at least 4, and a disease duration under 3 months. Patients with other autoimmune diseases, uncontrolled infections, pregnancy or lactation were excluded from the study. Diagnosis relied on clinical symptoms, serum thyroxine, TRAb, thyroid ultrasound and orbital computed tomography. Ficoll-Paque density gradient centrifugation was used to isolate PBMCs from about 9.4 ml of fresh peripheral blood. Total RNA was extracted using Trizol reagent, and RNA quality was checked on an Agilent 2100 Bioanalyzer. For repertoire sequencing, TCR beta CDR3 regions were amplified from RNA transcripts. HTBI primers and the Qiagen OneStep RT-PCR kit were used in a first-round RT-PCR, which was followed by a second-round multiplex PCR, size selection and purification. Sequencing of the libraries was carried out on an Illumina HiSeq2000 in paired-end mode with 100 bp reads. For the original study's pipeline: SOAPnuke was used to process the reads, removing any read that contained adapters or uncalled bases, had a mean Phred below 15, or lacked an exact match to the constant primer or identifier. COPE v1.2.5 was used to merge high-quality paired reads. Unique nucleotide sequences were defined as clonotypes and aligned to IMGT TRB V, D and J references using MiTCR v1.1. Analysis was restricted to V-J combinations with a frequency above 0.0001, which covered roughly 99% of repertoires. A TCR clonal expansion and chaos score per V-J combination was defined as the ratio of F50 clonal expansion to chaos observed in the TCRdist matrix. Welch's t-statistics and random forest were used to reduce features to about a dozen V-J combinations, which were fed into a naive Bayes classifier. Thyroid-blood repertoire similarity was quantified with the Morisita-Horn index. TCRdb applied fastp at Q25 and MiXCR to the public reads, then kept only in-frame beta chains. Each record represents a unique CDR3 protein, reported with the most common genes and DNA among its rows. These V and J calls originate from TCRdb's pipeline instead of the authors' own analysis. The sample profile shows about 660,000 distinct CDR3 sequences; over 40% of them were found once. The ten largest clones represent more than 2.5% of the sample.

Looking up the germline V gene yields CDR1 MNHEY and CDR2 SVGEGT. From the cysteine up to the phenylalanine, the CDR3 has a length of 15 residues. The read is trimmed to its CDR3 DNA, 45 bases read in frame from base 1. V is reduced by 2 bases and J by 7 bases, leaving a spacing of 15 bases between them. The TCR sequence derives from an adult man with Graves' ophthalmopathy. Recombination connected TRBV6-2 or TRBV6-3 to TRBJ1-5; the D gene is perhaps TRBD1, from 5 matching bases. The sample consisted of peripheral blood. CDR3 region: CASSYVGARRQPQHF. The nucleotide sequence is TGTGCCAGCAGTTACGTTGGGGCGCGGAGGCAGCCCCAGCATTTT.